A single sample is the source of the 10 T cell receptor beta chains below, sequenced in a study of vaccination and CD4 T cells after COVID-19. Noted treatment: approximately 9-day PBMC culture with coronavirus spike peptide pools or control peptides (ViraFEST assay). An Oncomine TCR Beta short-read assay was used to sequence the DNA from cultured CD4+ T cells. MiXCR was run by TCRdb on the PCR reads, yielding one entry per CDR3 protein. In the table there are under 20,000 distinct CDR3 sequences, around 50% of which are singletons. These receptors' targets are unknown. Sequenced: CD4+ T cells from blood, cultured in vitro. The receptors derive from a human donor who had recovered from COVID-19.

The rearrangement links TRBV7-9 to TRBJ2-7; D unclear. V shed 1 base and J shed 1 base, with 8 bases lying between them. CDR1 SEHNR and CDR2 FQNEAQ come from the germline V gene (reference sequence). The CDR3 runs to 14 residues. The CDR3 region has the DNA TGTGCCAGCAGCTTAGGTCAGTTTTCCTACGAGCAGTACTTC. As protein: CASSLGQFSYEQYF.

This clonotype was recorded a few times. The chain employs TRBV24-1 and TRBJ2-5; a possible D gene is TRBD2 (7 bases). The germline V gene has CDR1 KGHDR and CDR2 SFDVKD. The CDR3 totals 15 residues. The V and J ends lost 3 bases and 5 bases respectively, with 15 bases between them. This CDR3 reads CATSDPRGGGETQYF. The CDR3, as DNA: TGTGCCACCAGTGATCCCCGCGGGGGCGGGGAGACCCAGTACTTC.

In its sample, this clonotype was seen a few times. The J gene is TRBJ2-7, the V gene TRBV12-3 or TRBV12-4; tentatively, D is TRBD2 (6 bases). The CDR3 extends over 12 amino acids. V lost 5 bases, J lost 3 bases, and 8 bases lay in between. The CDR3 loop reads CASSRGNYEQYF. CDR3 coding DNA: TGTGCCAGCAGTCGCGGGAACTACGAGCAGTACTTC.

The CDR3 nucleotides read TGTGCCAGCGCCCCTGACAGGGAGGGGGCTGAAGCTTTCTTT. Its protein is CASAPDREGAEAFF. The chain combines TRBV7-9 with TRBJ1-1; TRBD1 matches at 7 bases. V gave up 8 bases and J gave up 6 bases; unmatched junction bases: 12. This CDR3 is built from 14 residues. Looked up from germline, CDR1 is SEHNR and CDR2 is FQNEAQ (reference sequence). Complete variable domain (other parts from reference TRBV7-9 and TRBJ1-1): DTGVSQNPRHKITKRGQNVTFRCDPISEHNRLYWYRQTLGQGPEFLTYFQNEAQLEKSRLLSDRFSAERPKGSFSTLEIQRTEQGDSAMYLCASAPDREGAEAFFGQGTRLTVV.

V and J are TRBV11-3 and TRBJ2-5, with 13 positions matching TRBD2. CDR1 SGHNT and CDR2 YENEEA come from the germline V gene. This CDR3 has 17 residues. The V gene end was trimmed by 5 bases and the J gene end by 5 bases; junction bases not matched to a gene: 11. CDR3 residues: CASSRGTSGRALETQYF. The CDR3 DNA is TGTGCCAGCAGCCGCGGAACTAGCGGGAGGGCCCTGGAGACCCAGTACTTC.

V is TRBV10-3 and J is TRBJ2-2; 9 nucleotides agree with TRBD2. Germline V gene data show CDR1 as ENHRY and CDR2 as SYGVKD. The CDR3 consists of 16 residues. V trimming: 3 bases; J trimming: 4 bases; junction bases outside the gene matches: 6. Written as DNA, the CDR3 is TGTGCCATCAGTGAAGGCAGCGGGAGGATCACCGGGGAGCTGTTTTTT. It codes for CAISEGSGRITGELFF.

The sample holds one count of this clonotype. The CDR3 sequence: CSARGSGEQYF. CDR3 DNA: TGCAGTGCTAGGGGGTCGGGCGAGCAGTACTTC. The chain links TRBV20-1 to TRBJ2-7; D unclear. The germline V and J ends were trimmed by 3 bases and 6 bases, with 9 bases remaining between them. Germline V gene data show CDR1 as DFQATT and CDR2 as SNEGSKA (reference sequence). The CDR3 runs 11 residues.

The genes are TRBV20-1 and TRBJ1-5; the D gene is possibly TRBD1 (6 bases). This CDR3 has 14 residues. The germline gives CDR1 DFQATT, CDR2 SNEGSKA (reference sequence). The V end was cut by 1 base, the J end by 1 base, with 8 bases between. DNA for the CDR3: TGCAGTGCTAGAGTAGGGGGAAGCAATCAGCCCCAGCATTTT. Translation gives CSARVGGSNQPQHF.

CDR3 sequence (DNA): TGTGCCAGTAGTATAGGGACTAGCGGGAGGGCCGGCTACGAGCAGTACTTC. This codes for CASSIGTSGRAGYEQYF. V and J are TRBV19 and TRBJ2-7; 15 nucleotides line up with TRBD2. V shed 1 base and J 3 bases; nucleotides not matched to a gene: 4. The germline gives CDR1 LNHDA, CDR2 SQIVND (reference sequence). The CDR3 runs 17 residues.

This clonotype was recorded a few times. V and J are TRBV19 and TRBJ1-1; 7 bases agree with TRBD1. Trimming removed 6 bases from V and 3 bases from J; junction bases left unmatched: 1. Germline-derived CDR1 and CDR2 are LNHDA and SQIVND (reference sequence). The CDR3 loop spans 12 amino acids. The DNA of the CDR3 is TGTGCCAGTAGGACAGGGTACACTGAAGCTTTCTTT. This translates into CASRTGYTEAFF.